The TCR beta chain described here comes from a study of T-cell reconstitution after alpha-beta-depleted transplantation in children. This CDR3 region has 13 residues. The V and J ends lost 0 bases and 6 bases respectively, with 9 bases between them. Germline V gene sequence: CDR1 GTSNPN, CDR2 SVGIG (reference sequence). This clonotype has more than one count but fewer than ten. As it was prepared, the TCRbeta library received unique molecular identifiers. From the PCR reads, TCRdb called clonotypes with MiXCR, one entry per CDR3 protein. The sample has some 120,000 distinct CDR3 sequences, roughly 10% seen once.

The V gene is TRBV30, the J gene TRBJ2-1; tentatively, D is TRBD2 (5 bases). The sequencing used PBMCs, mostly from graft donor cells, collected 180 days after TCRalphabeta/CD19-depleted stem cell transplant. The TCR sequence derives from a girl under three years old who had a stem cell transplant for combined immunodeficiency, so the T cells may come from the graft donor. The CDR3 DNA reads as TGTGCCTGGAGTGTAAGGGAGCCCAATGAGCAGTTCTTC. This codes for CAWSVREPNEQFF.